These 5 T cell receptor beta chains were sequenced from one sample in a study of blood T cell repertoires in COVID-19. Some clones are missing from TCRdb's copy, which holds only in-frame ones; the method was immunoSEQ multiplex PCR. The sample records some 130,000 clones, about 91% being singletons. The material sequenced was peripheral blood. These receptors all stem from a man aged 50 to 59 with acute or convalescent COVID-19.

This chain links TRBV7-2 with TRBJ2-1; 11 bases line up with TRBD2. The V segment lost 5 bases and the J segment 16 bases; nucleotides outside the gene matches: 10. The CDR3 spans 13 residues. CDR1 is SGHTA and CDR2 is FQGNSA in the germline V gene. In DNA form, the CDR3 reads TGTGCCAGCAGCGGCCGACTAGCGGGATCTGAATTCTTC. This codes for CASSGRLAGSEFF.

The chain has TRBV9 and TRBJ1-1; D gene ambiguous. The CDR3 has 13 amino acids. Germline CDR1 is SGDLS and CDR2 is YYNGEE. V shed 0 bases and J shed 4 bases, with 7 bases lying between them. CDR3 nucleotides: TGTGCCAGCAGCGTAGCGAGTGGCACTGAAGCTTTCTTT. Its protein is CASSVASGTEAFF.

The chain employs TRBV7-2 and TRBJ2-5; possibly TRBD1 for D (5 bases). Germline-derived CDR1 and CDR2 are SGHTA and FQGNSA. The V gene lost 0 bases and the J gene lost 6 bases, with 8 bases spanning the gap. This CDR3 is 13 amino acids long. CDR3 loop: CASSLAYRQTQYF. CDR3 in DNA: TGTGCCAGCAGCTTAGCTTACAGGCAGACCCAGTACTTC.

The V gene is TRBV18, the J gene TRBJ1-2, with D tentatively TRBD1 (5 bases). The germline gives CDR1 KGHSH, CDR2 LQKENI. The ends were cut back, 5 bases at V and 6 bases at J, with 16 bases in the middle. This CDR3 has 14 amino acids. The CDR3 sequence is CASSRSGPRDGYTF. The CDR3 DNA is TGTGCCAGCTCAAGGTCAGGGCCCAGGGATGGCTACACCTTC. Together with reference TRBV18 and TRBJ1-2, the CDR3 gives the full variable domain: NAGVMQNPRHLVRRRGQEARLRCSPMKGHSHVYWYRQLPEEGLKFMVYLQKENIIDESGMPKERFSAEFPKEGPSILRIQQVVRGDSAAYFCASSRSGPRDGYTFGSGTRLTVV.

The chain combines TRBV29-1 with TRBJ1-5; D is unclear. The germline CDR1 and CDR2 sequences are SQVTM and ANQGSEA. The V end was cut by 4 bases, the J end by 4 bases, with 11 bases between. The CDR3 extends over 13 amino acids. The CDR3 reads CSVGVAGNQPQHF. Here the CDR3 DNA reads TGCAGCGTTGGTGTCGCGGGGAATCAGCCCCAGCATTTT.